The entry below describes one T cell receptor beta chain. The data were taken from a study of blood T cell repertoires in COVID-19. Study summary: Spain, Italy and the United States supplied samples that represented acute and convalescent COVID-19. PBMCs, B-cell-depleted T cells, or T cells provided the cDNA or gDNA that made up the material.

CDR3 length: 18 residues. The junction had 5 bases not matched to a gene; V was cut back by 0 bases and J by 0 bases. Germline CDR1 and CDR2: ENHRY and SYGVKD. As processed by the authors: Scientists estimated how many nucleated cells there were by amplifying reference gene primers. Sequencing used immunoSEQ multiplex PCR; TCRdb keeps in-frame clones, though not all of them. That table furnishes V, J and clone size, whereas the DNA furnished D and trimming. The sample has around 180,000 clones, approximately 85% seen once; the top ten hold 6.5% to 7.5%. A Seattle source enrolled patients during active infection and followed them longitudinally.

The sequence derives from an elderly man with COVID-19, enrolled during active disease. Material: peripheral blood. The rearrangement joins TRBV10-3 to TRBJ2-7; TRBD2 matches 13 bases. The CDR3 region is CAISESPGLAGRSYEQYF. The CDR3 coding sequence is TGTGCCATCAGTGAGTCGCCGGGACTAGCGGGGCGCTCCTACGAGCAGTACTTC.